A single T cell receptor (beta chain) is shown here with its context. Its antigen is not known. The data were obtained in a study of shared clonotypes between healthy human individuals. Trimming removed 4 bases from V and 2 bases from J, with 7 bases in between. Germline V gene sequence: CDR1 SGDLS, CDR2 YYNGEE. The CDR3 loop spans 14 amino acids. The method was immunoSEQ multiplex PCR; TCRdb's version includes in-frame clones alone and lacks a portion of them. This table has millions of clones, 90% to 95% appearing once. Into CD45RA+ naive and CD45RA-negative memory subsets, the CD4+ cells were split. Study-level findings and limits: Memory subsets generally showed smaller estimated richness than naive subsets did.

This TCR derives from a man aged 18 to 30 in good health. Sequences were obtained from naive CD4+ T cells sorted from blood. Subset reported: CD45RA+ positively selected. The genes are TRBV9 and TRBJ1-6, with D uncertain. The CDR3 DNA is TGTGCCAGCAGCTTTCAGACCTATAATTCACCCCTCCACTTT. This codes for CASSFQTYNSPLHF. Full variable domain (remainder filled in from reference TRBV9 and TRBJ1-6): DSGVTQTPKHLITATGQRVTLRCSPRSGDLSVYWYQQSLDQGLQFLIQYYNGEERAKGNILERFSAQQFPDLHSELNLSSLELGDSALYFCASSFQTYNSPLHFGNGTRLTVT.